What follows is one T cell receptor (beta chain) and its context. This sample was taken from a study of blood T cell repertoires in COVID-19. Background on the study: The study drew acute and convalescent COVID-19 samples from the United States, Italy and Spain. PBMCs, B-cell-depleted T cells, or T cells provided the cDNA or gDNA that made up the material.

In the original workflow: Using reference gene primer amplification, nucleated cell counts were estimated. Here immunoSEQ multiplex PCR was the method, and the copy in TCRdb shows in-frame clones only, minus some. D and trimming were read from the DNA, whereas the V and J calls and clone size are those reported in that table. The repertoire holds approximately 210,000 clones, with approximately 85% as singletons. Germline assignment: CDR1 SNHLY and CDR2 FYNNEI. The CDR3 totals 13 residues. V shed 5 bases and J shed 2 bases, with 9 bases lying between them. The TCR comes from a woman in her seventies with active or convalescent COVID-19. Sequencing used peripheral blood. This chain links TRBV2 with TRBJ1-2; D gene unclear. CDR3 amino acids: CASSPGRNYGYTF. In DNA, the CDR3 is TGTGCCAGCAGTCCGGGAAGGAACTATGGCTACACCTTC.